This TCR beta chain is from a study of neoadjuvant anti-PD-1 for oral cavity cancer. Study information: Nivolumab at 3 mg/kg was mostly given biweekly, three to four doses, pre-surgery.

CDR3 length: 15 amino acids. Germline CDR1 SGHDN, CDR2 FVKESK. Trimming cost V 4 bases and J 1 base; bases outside gene matches: 1. Study-wide results and limits: Higher pretreatment Treg/Th17 ratios tracked higher pretreatment blood clonality. After neoadjuvant nivolumab, PBMC T cell clonality was significantly higher in non-responders than responders.

This sample's time point: after neoadjuvant nivolumab, at surgical resection. Cohort: HPV-negative, locally advanced oral cavity squamous cell carcinoma patients. Clones were read by immunoSEQ multiplex PCR, and TCRdb kept only the in-frame ones, dropping some. Here the sample spans about 13,000 clones, over 55% being singletons. To note about this clone: Its antigen is unidentified.

The receptor was isolated from a person aged 40 to 85 with oral cavity squamous cell carcinoma. The rearrangement joins TRBV14 to TRBJ2-3; the match to TRBD2 covers 11 bases. This material consisted of PBMCs, taken after nivolumab (anti-PD-1) treatment. In nucleotides, the CDR3 is TGTGCCAGCAGCCCGGGACTAGCGGGCACAGATACGCAGTATTTT. Translated, it gives CASSPGLAGTDTQYF.